This record concerns one T cell receptor (beta chain) sequence. The entry originates in a study of response to subunit inactivated influenza vaccine. The V and J ends lost 5 bases and 3 bases, in that order; junction bases with no gene match: 6. The CDR3 has 14 residues. Germline CDR1 and CDR2: SGHTA and FQGNSA. TCRdb fed the RT-PCR reads into MiXCR, producing one record per CDR3 protein. The data hold some 570,000 distinct CDR3 sequences, with approximately 10% observed a single time. These data also formed part of another study, on T cells expressing NK-cell markers. That source notes: Beta-chain TCR cDNA was generated via 5'RACE template switching with UMIs. Sorted CD3+CD56+NKG2C+, CD3+CD56+NKG2C- and CD3+CD56-NKG2C+ T cells supplied TCR beta repertoires. Roughly 1.0-8% of CD8+ T cells in about 6 donors belonged to dominant NKG2C+ clonotypes.

Sequenced here: PBMCs from blood, sampled on the day of vaccination. This sequence originates from a man aged 45-65 years who received an inactivated influenza vaccine. V and J are TRBV7-2 and TRBJ2-5; 7 nucleotides align to TRBD2. CDR3 loop: CASSRPGTKETQYF. The CDR3 DNA reads TGTGCCAGCAGCAGACCCGGGACTAAAGAGACCCAGTACTTC.